The T cell receptor (beta chain) under discussion was sequenced for a study of human T cells and chemical hapten exposure. Study context: Throughout a study of roughly 24 weeks, patients underwent weekly scalp administration of diphenylcyclopropenone doses. After 6 days, upper back 0.01% DPC patch tests were scored.

MiXCR, applied by TCRdb to the RACE reads, yields one record per CDR3 protein. This repertoire shows some 62,000 distinct CDR3 sequences, approximately 11% found once; its top ten account for 2% to 3%. General study results and limits: Expanded TCRs showed more large CDR3 clusters than pre-sensitization or healthy control sets.

Time point described: patch test 3, about 24 weeks after DPC sensitization. As for treatment: therapeutic diphenylcyclopropenone sensitization with weekly scalp DPC. V was clipped by 6 bases and J by 0 bases, with 9 bases between them. CDR1 and CDR2 (germline): DFQATT, SNEGSKA (reference sequence). The CDR3 length is 14 residues. This clonotype was counted at least ten times. Its antigen remains unidentified. The TCR was taken from a woman aged 25 to 39 with alopecia areata. Some clones in this sample may be carry-over from other donors' samples. Sequencing was performed on whole blood, taken in connection with sensitization to the hapten diphenylcyclopropenone (DPC). The rearrangement links TRBV20-1 to TRBJ1-6; D ambiguous. The CDR3: CSASYSSYNSPLHF. CDR3 DNA: TGCAGTGCATCTTACAGCTCCTATAATTCACCCCTCCACTTT.